This entry is about one T cell receptor beta chain. In the authors' methods: The authors estimated nucleated cell counts from reference gene primer amplification. TCRdb's copy holds only in-frame clones and misses some; the assay was immunoSEQ multiplex PCR. The V and J calls and clone size are taken from that table; D and trimming were inferred from the DNA. This table holds roughly 180,000 clones, 82% found once. This record belongs to a study of blood T cell repertoires in COVID-19. Study as a whole: Acute-phase and convalescent COVID-19 samples originated in the United States, Italy and Spain. Sources were T cells, B-cell-depleted T cells, or PBMCs; the material itself was cDNA or gDNA.

The CDR3 is 14 residues long. Per the germline V gene, CDR1 is LGHDT and CDR2 is YNNKEL (reference sequence). V lost 0 bases, J lost 7 bases, and 10 bases lay in between. The chain joins TRBV3-1 (or the pseudogene TRBV3-2) to TRBJ1-5; no clear D. The clonotype originates from a woman aged 25 to 39 with acute or convalescent COVID-19. Sequenced: peripheral blood. CDR3 protein: CASSQDSGRQPQHF. In DNA form, the CDR3 reads TGTGCCAGCAGCCAAGATTCAGGTAGGCAGCCCCAGCATTTT.